This is a list of T cell receptor beta chains from one sample in a study of T cell repertoires in cytomegalovirus infection. TCRdb reprocessed the reads with MiXCR, giving one entry per CDR3 protein. The table has roughly 720,000 distinct CDR3 sequences, about 40% seen once. Sequencing input: PBMCs. The receptor source for this set is a human donor in good health (CMV status not recorded). Some clones in this sample may be carry-over from other donors' samples. Both conserved end residues are part of each CDR3. The D gene is left open where the match is weak. Rows may omit the clone size; those that give it use once, few, many or a size class.

v_gene	d_gene	len	abundance	j_gene	CDR3nt	CDR3aa
TRBV27	TRBD1	16	few	TRBJ1-3	TGTGCCAGCAGTTTATCATTTGAGGGGGCGGGAAACACCATATATTTT	CASSLSFEGAGNTIYF
TRBV7-2	TRBD2	16	-	TRBJ2-7	TGTGCAAGCAGCTTATATGGACTAGCGGGGAACTACGAGCAGTCCTTC	CASSLYGLAGNYEQSF
TRBV19	-	15	few	TRBJ2-2	TGTGCCAGTAGTAGGATCCTGGTATTCGCCGGGGAGCTGTTTTTT	CASSRILVFAGELFF
TRBV19	TRBD1	15	once	TRBJ1-2	TGTGCCAGTAGCCTACAGGGGGCCCGCGTCTATGGCTACACCTTC	CASSLQGARVYGYTF
TRBV7-2	-	12	-	TRBJ1-1	TGTGCCAGCAGCTTAATAATCAGTGAGGCTTTCTTT	CASSLIISEAFF
TRBV2	-	14	-	TRBJ1-2	TGTGCCAGCAGTGAATTGATCACAGGGACAAACTACACCTTC	CASSELITGTNYTF
TRBV19	-	15	-	TRBJ1-1	TGTGCCAGTAGTATCCCGGGACGGTCGAACACTGAAGCTTTCTTT	CASSIPGRSNTEAFF
TRBV7-4	-	18	many	TRBJ1-1	TGTGCCAGCAGCCCATACCTGGCGGGAGGGCCCGAGACCCACGAGGCTTTCTTT	CASSPYLAGGPETHEAFF
TRBV2	TRBD2	16	-	TRBJ2-3	TGTGCCAGCAGCGGGGTGTCTAGCGGTTACACAGATACGCAGTATTTT	CASSGVSSGYTDTQYF
TRBV7-6	-	16	-	TRBJ1-6	TGTGCCAGCAGCGCCGTGAAAGGGGGCTATAATTCACCCCTCCACTTT	CASSAVKGGYNSPLHF
TRBV7-2	TRBD2	15	many	TRBJ2-3	TGTGCCAGCAGCGTTAGCGGGAGTAGCGCAGATACGCAGTATTTT	CASSVSGSSADTQYF
TRBV5-1	-	13	few	TRBJ1-1	TGCGCCAGCAGCTTCAGGGTGGACACTGAAGCTTTCTTT	CASSFRVDTEAFF
TRBV7-2	-	15	-	TRBJ2-6	TGTGCCAGCAGCGAGGACACCTCTGGGGCCAACGTCCTGACTTTC	CASSEDTSGANVLTF
TRBV7-8	-	15	many	TRBJ1-3	TGTGCCAGCAGCTTAAAGGGATGGGCGGGAAACACCATATATTTT	CASSLKGWAGNTIYF
TRBV7-8	-	12	many	TRBJ2-7	TGTGCCAGCAGCTTAGCTCTAAATGAGCAGTACTTC	CASSLALNEQYF
TRBV6-5	-	12	few	TRBJ2-7	TGTGCCAGCAGTTACGGGGGGCAACGGCAGTACTTC	CASSYGGQRQYF
TRBV10-3	-	20	few	TRBJ2-1	TGTGCCATCAGCGACGAAGCAAACGTTGGTGGGAACCACTCCTACAATGAGCAGTTCTTC	CAISDEANVGGNHSYNEQFF
TRBV29-1	TRBD1	15	-	TRBJ1-4	TGCAGCGTTTTCGACCCGGGACAGGGGCCGTTAAAACTGTTTTTT	CSVFDPGQGPLKLFF
TRBV7-2	TRBD2	15	many	TRBJ2-1	TGTGCCAGCAGCCGGGACTATTACGGCTACAATGAGCAGTTCTTC	CASSRDYYGYNEQFF
TRBV28	TRBD2	16	many	TRBJ2-5	TGTGCCAGCAGTCCGCTCCTAGCGGGGGGCCCAGAGACCCAGTACTTC	CASSPLLAGGPETQYF
TRBV5-6	-	12	-	TRBJ2-2	TGTGCCAGCGGACGGGAAACCGGGGAGCTGTTTTTT	CASGRETGELFF
TRBV12-5	TRBD1	15	-	TRBJ1-1	TGTGCTAGTGGTTTGTTTCTGACAGGGGTCACTGAAGCTTTCTTT	CASGLFLTGVTEAFF
TRBV6-1	TRBD1	14	-	TRBJ2-7	TGTGCCAGCAGTCCCCTCGGGACAGCTGGACAATGGGCATTC	CASSPLGTAGQWAF
TRBV7-6	-	13	few	TRBJ1-5	TGTGCCTCCGCGTCGGGTAGCAATCAGCCCCAGCATTTT	CASASGSNQPQHF
TRBV29-1	-	10	once	TRBJ1-2	TGCAGCGTTGATGGTTATGGCTACACCTTC	CSVDGYGYTF
TRBV12-3/TRBV12-4	-	13	many	TRBJ2-1	TGTGCCAGCACCCCTGCTAGATTTAACGAGCAGTTCTTC	CASTPARFNEQFF
TRBV4-1	-	14	-	TRBJ2-4	TGCGCCAGCAGCAGGGGTAGCGCTAACCACATTCAGTACTTC	CASSRGSANHIQYF
TRBV5-4	-	15	-	TRBJ2-2	TGTGCCAGCAGCTTGGTCCAGGCGAACACCGGGGAGCTGTTTTTT	CASSLVQANTGELFF
TRBV7-3	TRBD2	19	-	TRBJ2-6	TGTGCCAGCAGCCTAAAGGGACTAGCAATCACTTCTGGGGCCAACGTCCTGCCTTTC	CASSLKGLAITSGANVLPF
TRBV6-8	TRBD1	16	-	TRBJ2-7	TGTGCCAGCAGTTACGATTCAGGGGGCAGGTCCTACGAGCAGTCCTTC	CASSYDSGGRSYEQSF
TRBV30	-	16	few	TRBJ2-2	TGTGCCTGGAGTGTACTCCGTCGACAGAACACCGGGGAGCTGTTTTTT	CAWSVLRRQNTGELFF
TRBV7-4	-	13	-	TRBJ1-1	TGTGCCAGCAGCTGGGGGGGGCGGTCTGAAGCTTTCTTT	CASSWGGRSEAFF
TRBV28	-	14	-	TRBJ2-7	TGTGCCAGCAGTTTTACCCGATCCGGTACCGAGCAGTACTTC	CASSFTRSGTEQYF
TRBV3-1	-	15	-	TRBJ2-2	TGTGCCAGCAGCCAAGAGGGGCTAGTCACCGGGGAGCTGTTTTTT	CASSQEGLVTGELFF
TRBV23-1	-	16	-	TRBJ2-4	TGCGCCAGCAGTCAAGCTCTCCACCCCACCAGAAACATTCAGTACTTC	CASSQALHPTRNIQYF
TRBV6-6	TRBD1	16	-	TRBJ1-5	TGTGCCAGCAGTTTCTGGACAGGCACGGTCAATCAGCCCCAGCATTTT	CASSFWTGTVNQPQHF
TRBV28	TRBD2	16	-	TRBJ2-7	TGTGCCAGCAGTTTCGTCCTAGCGGGCTTACACTACGAGCAGTACTTC	CASSFVLAGLHYEQYF
TRBV7-9	-	12	-	TRBJ1-1	TGTGCCAGCAGCTCCGTGGCGCCTGAAGCTTTCTTT	CASSSVAPEAFF
TRBV10-3	TRBD1	15	-	TRBJ2-2	TGTGCCACCCACGGGACAGGGGGGGACACCGGGGAGCTGTTTTTT	CATHGTGGDTGELFF
TRBV12-3/TRBV12-4	TRBD1	17	-	TRBJ1-1	TGTGCCAGCAGTTTAGGGCCTGCAGGGGGCTGGAGCACTGAAGCTTTCTTT	CASSLGPAGGWSTEAFF
TRBV27	-	16	few	TRBJ2-7	TGTGCCAGCAGTTTATCGGAAAGCGGTTTTTACTACGAGCAGTACTTC	CASSLSESGFYYEQYF
TRBV27	TRBD2	14	-	TRBJ2-5	TGTGCCAGCAGTGGAAGCGGGAGAACGGAGACCCAGTACTTC	CASSGSGRTETQYF
TRBV28	-	16	few	TRBJ1-5	TGTGCCAGCAGCTTCTGGACACTAGTTAGCAATCAGCCCCAGCATTTT	CASSFWTLVSNQPQHF
TRBV12-3/TRBV12-4	-	14	-	TRBJ2-5	TGTGCCAGCAGTCCCCAGTGGGGCCAAGAGACCCAGTACTTC	CASSPQWGQETQYF
TRBV7-2	-	15	-	TRBJ2-2	TGTGCCAGCAGCTTTTTAGTTACGAACACCGGGGAGCTGTTTTTT	CASSFLVTNTGELFF
TRBV7-8	TRBD2	16	-	TRBJ2-7	TGTGCCAGCAGCTCAAGAGGACTAGCGGGGGGGCCCGAGCAGTACTTC	CASSSRGLAGGPEQYF
TRBV28	-	15	few	TRBJ1-5	TGTGCCAGCAGCCCTTCGGGTCCTAACAATCAGCCCCAGCATTTT	CASSPSGPNNQPQHF
TRBV28	TRBD2	16	-	TRBJ2-5	TGTGCCAGCAGTTTGGTTAGCGGGGGGGTCCAAGAGACCCAGTACTTC	CASSLVSGGVQETQYF
TRBV7-2	-	14	many	TRBJ1-1	TGTGCCAGCAGCTTAGCCGGAGCGAACACTGAAGCTTTCTTT	CASSLAGANTEAFF
TRBV7-3	-	11	few	TRBJ2-7	TGTGCCAGCAGCAGAATCGGAGAGCAGTGCTTC	CASSRIGEQCF
TRBV7-9	-	13	few	TRBJ1-1	TGTGCCAGCAGAGTAGCGGACGGGGGAGAAGCTTTCTTT	CASRVADGGEAFF